The present T cell receptor beta chain was sequenced within a study of T cells in localized non-small cell lung cancer. General study findings and limits: Longer overall survival associated with higher blood T cell density; shorter survival with higher adjacent-lung clonality. Appearance in adjacent lung was seen for a median roughly 50 of the top 100 tumor clones. Measurement of T cell clonality placed uninvolved adjacent lung highest, above the level in tumor.

As regards this clone: Its antigen is not known.

The CDR3 extends over 14 amino acids. With V trimmed by 10 bases and J by 0 bases, 5 bases remained unmatched. CDR1 and CDR2 (germline): SNHLY, FYNNEI. Profiled with immunoSEQ multiplex PCR; TCRdb holds only in-frame clones, not every one. Among tens of thousands of clones listed, approximately 83% were seen once. The TCR originated in a man between 35 and 75 years old with stage III lung adenocarcinoma. V gene TRBV2 combines with J gene TRBJ2-1; 8 bases fit TRBD2. The specimen was peripheral blood mononuclear cells, collected before any cancer treatment. The CDR3 protein is CATRGGSSYNEQFF. CDR3 bases: TGTGCCACCCGGGGGGGAAGCTCCTACAATGAGCAGTTCTTC.